These T cell receptor beta chains were read from a single sample in a study of T-cell memory formation after mild COVID-19. TCRdb re-called the 5' RACE reads with MiXCR, one entry per CDR3 protein. The sample includes 350,000 to 500,000 distinct CDR3 sequences, 23% of them seen just once. Sequencing used PBMCs or a T cell subset sorted from them (not recorded which). The receptors here all came from an adult woman who had mild COVID-19 (a few samples of this study predate the infection). Cell type and time point are not known. CDR3s include the opening cysteine and the closing phenylalanine or tryptophan. D genes are given only for firm matches. Some rows mark clone size as missing; the rest say once, few, many or name a class of expanded clone.

TRBJ2-7,NA,TRBD1,14,TRBV6-5,CASSYKGAAYEQYF,TGTGCCAGCAGTTACAAGGGGGCAGCCTACGAGCAGTACTTC
TRBJ2-1,few,NA,14,TRBV20-1,CSARFRLRRNEQFF,TGCAGTGCTAGATTCCGGCTGCGTAGGAATGAGCAGTTCTTC
TRBJ2-3,NA,NA,14,TRBV20-1,CSALDPKGTDTQYF,TGCAGTGCTCTGGACCCCAAAGGCACAGATACGCAGTATTTT
TRBJ2-1,few,TRBD2,20,TRBV7-2,CASSLRRSSGRFKTRGEQFF,TGTGCCAGCAGCTTAAGGAGATCTAGCGGGAGGTTCAAAACGAGGGGTGAGCAGTTCTTC
TRBJ2-7,many,NA,12,TRBV3-1,CASSQASYEQYF,TGTGCCAGCAGCCAAGCCTCCTACGAGCAGTACTTC
TRBJ2-1,few,TRBD1,14,TRBV9,CASSPWDRDNEQFF,TGTGCCAGCAGCCCCTGGGACAGGGACAATGAGCAGTTCTTC
TRBJ2-4,many,NA,15,TRBV7-2,CASSRDTTLGNIQYF,TGTGCCAGCAGCCGAGACACGACTTTGGGGAACATTCAGTACTTC
TRBJ2-7,NA,NA,16,TRBV6-2/TRBV6-3,CASSYSTQGSPYEQYF,TGTGCCAGCAGTTACTCGACACAGGGCTCACCCTACGAGCAGTACTTC
TRBJ2-5,NA,TRBD2,16,TRBV24-1,CATSDPGLAGSETQYF,TGTGCCACCAGTGATCCGGGACTAGCGGGAAGCGAGACCCAGTACTTC
TRBJ1-3,NA,NA,15,TRBV29-1,CSVEGAPSSGNTIYF,TGCAGCGTTGAAGGAGCCCCGAGCTCTGGAAACACCATATATTTT
TRBJ1-1,NA,TRBD1,13,TRBV19,CASSTLDRSEAFF,TGTGCCAGTAGTACCTTGGACAGGTCTGAAGCTTTCTTT
TRBJ2-5,few,TRBD1,14,TRBV5-1,CASSPRTGDETQYF,TGCGCCAGCAGCCCCAGGACAGGGGACGAGACCCAGTACTTC
TRBJ2-5,few,TRBD2,15,TRBV3-1,CASSKGLARGETQYF,TGTGCCAGCAGCAAGGGACTAGCGAGAGGGGAGACCCAGTACTTC
TRBJ2-3,NA,NA,14,TRBV6-5,CASSYKLRADTQYF,TGTGCCAGCAGTTACAAGCTGCGGGCAGATACGCAGTATTTT
TRBJ1-1,few,TRBD1,15,TRBV6-5,CASSPGDRSDTEAFF,TGTGCCAGCAGCCCCGGGGACAGGTCGGACACTGAAGCTTTCTTT
TRBJ2-2,few,TRBD2,15,TRBV6-5,CASSKLAGQTGELFF,TGTGCCAGCAGCAAACTAGCGGGACAGACCGGGGAGCTGTTTTTT
TRBJ2-1,NA,NA,10,TRBV7-9,CASSREEQFF,TGTGCCAGCAGCCGGGAGGAGCAGTTCTTC
TRBJ2-7,NA,NA,17,TRBV12-5,CASGLVLSFEDSYEQYF,TGTGCTAGTGGTTTGGTACTTAGTTTCGAGGACTCCTACGAGCAGTACTTC
TRBJ1-5,few,NA,13,TRBV12-3/TRBV12-4,CASSLDGRWPQHF,TGTGCCAGCAGTTTGGACGGCCGATGGCCCCAGCATTTT
TRBJ1-6,NA,NA,15,TRBV12-3/TRBV12-4,CASMKVSSYNSPLHF,TGTGCCAGCATGAAAGTGAGCTCCTATAATTCACCCCTCCACTTT
TRBJ1-2,NA,TRBD1,16,TRBV9,CASSSQSGTGPYGYTF,TGTGCCAGCAGCTCCCAAAGCGGGACAGGACCCTATGGCTACACCTTC
TRBJ2-3,few,TRBD2,19,TRBV5-6,CASSLRLTPLAGATDTQYF,TGTGCCAGCAGCTTGCGCCTAACGCCCTTAGCGGGGGCGACAGATACGCAGTATTTT
TRBJ2-1,few,NA,17,TRBV7-9,CASSLPVTSAINNEQFF,TGTGCCAGCAGCTTACCGGTTACGAGCGCCATCAACAATGAGCAGTTCTTC
TRBJ2-7,NA,NA,17,TRBV2,CASSDPTLDGRFDEQYF,TGTGCCAGCAGTGACCCCACCCTGGACGGACGATTCGACGAGCAGTACTTC
TRBJ2-2,NA,TRBD1,13,TRBV12-3/TRBV12-4,CASTTHRGGELFF,TGTGCCAGCACAACCCACAGGGGCGGGGAGCTGTTTTTT
TRBJ1-6,NA,NA,15,TRBV12-3/TRBV12-4,CASSPGGGMGSPLHF,TGTGCCAGCAGCCCCGGAGGGGGGATGGGGTCACCCCTCCACTTT
TRBJ1-1,NA,TRBD1,14,TRBV4-2,CASSQEAGGTEAFF,TGTGCCAGCAGCCAAGAAGCAGGGGGAACTGAAGCTTTCTTT
TRBJ2-7,few,TRBD2,15,TRBV3-1,CASSQGLAGVHEQYF,TGTGCCAGCAGCCAAGGACTAGCGGGAGTACACGAGCAGTACTTC
TRBJ2-2,NA,NA,14,TRBV27,CASFAPPNTGELFF,TGTGCCAGCTTTGCCCCCCCGAACACCGGGGAGCTGTTTTTT
TRBJ2-3,NA,TRBD2,16,TRBV15,CATSSGRSGGTDTQYF,TGTGCCACCAGCAGCGGCAGAAGCGGGGGCACAGATACGCAGTATTTT
TRBJ1-2,NA,TRBD1,16,TRBV14,CASSQDLPGTGYGYTF,TGTGCCAGCAGCCAAGATCTGCCAGGGACAGGGTATGGCTACACCTTC
TRBJ2-3,NA,TRBD2,14,TRBV27,CASSFGGAVDTQYF,TGTGCCAGCAGTTTCGGGGGGGCGGTAGATACGCAGTATTTT
TRBJ1-1,few,NA,13,TRBV7-6,CASSSGRETEAFF,TGTGCCAGCAGCTCAGGCCGGGAGACTGAAGCTTTCTTT
TRBJ2-7,NA,NA,14,TRBV10-3,CAISGTLNSYEQYF,TGTGCCATCTCCGGGACACTGAACTCCTACGAGCAGTACTTC
TRBJ2-7,NA,TRBD1,14,TRBV12-3/TRBV12-4,CASTWTGPFYEQYF,TGTGCCAGCACGTGGACAGGCCCGTTCTACGAGCAGTACTTC
TRBJ1-3,NA,NA,15,TRBV15,CATSRDAVSGNTIYF,TGTGCCACCAGCAGAGATGCGGTCTCTGGAAACACCATATATTTT
TRBJ2-5,NA,NA,15,TRBV30,CAWSTEDEFQETQYF,TGTGCCTGGAGTACTGAAGACGAGTTCCAAGAGACCCAGTACTTC
TRBJ2-1,NA,TRBD2,15,TRBV5-1,CASSFLAGSPNEQFF,TGCGCCAGCAGCTTTCTAGCGGGCTCTCCCAATGAGCAGTTCTTC
TRBJ1-2,few,NA,13,TRBV6-6,CASTEATGYGYTF,TGTGCCAGCACGGAGGCAACCGGCTATGGCTACACCTTC
TRBJ2-3,NA,NA,15,TRBV7-8,CASSLISQGADTQYF,TGTGCCAGCAGCTTAATATCGCAGGGCGCAGATACGCAGTATTTT
TRBJ2-1,many,TRBD1,13,TRBV12-3/TRBV12-4,CASSPHGTGEQFF,TGTGCCAGCAGTCCGCATGGGACAGGTGAGCAGTTCTTC
TRBJ2-5,many,TRBD2,20,TRBV4-1,CASSRPGLAGGGDLQETQYF,TGCGCCAGCAGCCGACCGGGACTAGCGGGGGGAGGGGATCTTCAAGAGACCCAGTACTTC
TRBJ2-1,NA,NA,15,TRBV15,CATSRDAGIYNEQFF,TGTGCCACCAGCAGAGACGCAGGGATCTACAATGAGCAGTTCTTC
TRBJ2-5,NA,NA,14,TRBV27,CASSFQGDQETQYF,TGTGCCAGCTCCTTTCAGGGCGACCAAGAGACCCAGTACTTC